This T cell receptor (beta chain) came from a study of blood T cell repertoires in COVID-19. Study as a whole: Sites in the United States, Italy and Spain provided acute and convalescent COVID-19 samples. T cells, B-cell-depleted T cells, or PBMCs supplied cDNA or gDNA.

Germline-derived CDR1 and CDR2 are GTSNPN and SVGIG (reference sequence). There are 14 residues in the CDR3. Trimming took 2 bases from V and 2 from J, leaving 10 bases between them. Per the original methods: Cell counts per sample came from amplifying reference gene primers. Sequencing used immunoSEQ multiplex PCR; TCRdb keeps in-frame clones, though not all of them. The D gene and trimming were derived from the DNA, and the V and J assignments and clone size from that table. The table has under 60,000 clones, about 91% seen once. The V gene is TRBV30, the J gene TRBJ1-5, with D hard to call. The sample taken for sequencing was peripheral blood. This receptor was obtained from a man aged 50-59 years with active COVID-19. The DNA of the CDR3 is TGTGCCTGGAGTCCGAACACCCGCAATCAGCCCCAGCATTTT. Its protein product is CAWSPNTRNQPQHF. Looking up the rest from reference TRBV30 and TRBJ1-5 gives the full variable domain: SQTIHQWPATLVQPVGSPLSLECTVEGTSNPNLYWYRQAAGRGLQLLFYSVGIGQISSEVPQNLSASRPQDRQFILSSKKLLLSDSGFYLCAWSPNTRNQPQHFGDGTRLSIL.